This TCR beta chain was sequenced during a study of early stage breast cancer tumors. Study-wide context: Of about 17 invasive breast tumors, about a dozen were hormone receptor-positive, HER2-negative. Each sample averaged approximately 9.9-fold read coverage.

Using immunoSEQ multiplex PCR, the repertoire was profiled, and TCRdb retains in-frame clones only, with some absent. In the table there are tens of thousands of clones, about 90% of which are singletons. A word on this clone: As yet, its antigen is unknown.

Study conclusions and caveats: Compared with adjacent normal breast, tumors showed approximately 2.5-fold denser, more clonal T cells. Commonly generated sequences made up most enriched TCRB sequences shared between patients.

Specimen: blood. The source of this sequence is a person aged 70 to 80 with breast cancer.

CDR3 protein: CASSLEGALSGNTIYF. In DNA, the CDR3 is TGTGCCAGCAGCTTGGAGGGGGCCCTCTCTGGAAACACCATATATTTT. J is TRBJ1-3 and V is TRBV5-4; 7 bases align to TRBD1. The junction had 3 bases not matched to a gene; V was cut back by 0 bases and J by 0 bases. The CDR3 runs to 16 residues. Germline loops: CDR1 SGHNT, CDR2 YYREEE (reference sequence).